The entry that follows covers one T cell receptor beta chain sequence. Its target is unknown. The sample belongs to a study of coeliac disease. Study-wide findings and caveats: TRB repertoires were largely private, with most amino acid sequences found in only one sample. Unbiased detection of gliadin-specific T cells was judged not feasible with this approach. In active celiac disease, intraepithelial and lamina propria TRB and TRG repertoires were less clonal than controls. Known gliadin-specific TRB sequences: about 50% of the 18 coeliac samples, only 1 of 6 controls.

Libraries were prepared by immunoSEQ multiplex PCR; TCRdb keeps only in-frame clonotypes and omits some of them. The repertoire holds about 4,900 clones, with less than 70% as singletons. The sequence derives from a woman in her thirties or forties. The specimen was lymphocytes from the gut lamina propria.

CDR3: CASSQGTSRRTDTQYF. The DNA for the CDR3 is TGCGCCAGCAGCCAAGGGACTAGCAGACGCACAGATACGCAGTATTTT. The gene calls are TRBV4-3 and TRBJ2-3; 8 bases align to TRBD2. Germline values: CDR1 LGHNA, CDR2 YSLEER. This CDR3 has 16 amino acids. V lost 1 base, J lost 1 base, and 4 bases stayed unmatched.